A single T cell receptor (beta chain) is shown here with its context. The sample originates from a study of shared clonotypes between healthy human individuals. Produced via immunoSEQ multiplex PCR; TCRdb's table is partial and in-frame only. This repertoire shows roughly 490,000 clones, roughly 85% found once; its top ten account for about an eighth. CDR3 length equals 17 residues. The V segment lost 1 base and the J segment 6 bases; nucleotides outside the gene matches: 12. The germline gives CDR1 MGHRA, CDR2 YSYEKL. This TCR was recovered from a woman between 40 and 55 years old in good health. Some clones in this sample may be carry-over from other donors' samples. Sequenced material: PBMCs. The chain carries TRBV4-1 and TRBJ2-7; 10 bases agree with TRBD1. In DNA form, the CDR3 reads TGCGCCAGCAGCCAAGGGGGAATTGGGGACAGGGGTACCGAGCAGTACTTC. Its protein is CASSQGGIGDRGTEQYF.